This T cell receptor (beta chain) was captured by sequencing in a study of blood T cells in healthy people across ages. In germline, CDR1 is MNHNY, CDR2 SVGAGI (reference sequence). Trimming took 4 bases from V and 3 from J, leaving 13 bases between them. This CDR3 has 15 residues. Isolation yielded PBMCs, at least 7 million per sample, in every case. Through a sample-barcoded 5' primer and a J-beta primer mix, a second PCR was run for roughly 7 to 12 cycles. Each CDR3 protein gets one entry after TCRdb re-called the 5' RACE reads with MiXCR. The sample has a few hundred thousand distinct CDR3 sequences; 27% are singletons. Study findings and constraints: Age showed a roughly linear inverse relationship with TCR beta diversity per million T cells. It was not known whether donors were CMV positive (a possible confounder of expanded clonotype changes).

To note about this clonotype: Its antigen is undetermined.

The receptor's source is a woman in her seventies in good health. Sample: blood. This chain links TRBV6-6 with TRBJ1-5, with D tentatively TRBD1 (6 bases). In DNA, the CDR3 is TGTGCCAGCAGTTTCCGGGGGCCGTACAATCAGCCCCAGCATTTT. Encoded protein: CASSFRGPYNQPQHF.